This TCR beta chain is from a study of T cell responses to AZD1222 COVID-19 vaccine. General observations from the study: White British people made up most donors, females outnumbered males, and clonal diversity was possibly underestimated.

Repertoires were generated with immunoSEQ multiplex PCR, while TCRdb's copy carries only in-frame clones and drops some. The profile shows around 110,000 clones, roughly nine tenths of them singletons. The germline V gene encodes CDR1 SGDLS and CDR2 YYNGEE. V lost 4 bases and J 4 bases, leaving 18 bases between the germline ends. The CDR3 runs 15 residues. Regarding this clone: What it recognizes is unknown.

The rearrangement links TRBV9 to TRBJ2-7, with TRBD2 as a possible D gene (6 bases). The starting material was peripheral blood, obtained on day 0 of AZD1222 vaccination. The source is an adult in good health. The CDR3 protein is CASSPDGSRPYEQYF. The DNA for the CDR3 is TGTGCCAGCAGCCCTGACGGGAGCCGGCCTTACGAGCAGTACTTC.